What follows are 10 T cell receptor beta chains derived from one specimen sequenced in a study of T cell changes during pregnancy in multiple sclerosis. The table came from immunoSEQ multiplex PCR; TCRdb's copy has only in-frame clones and leaves some out. The sample includes tens of thousands of clones, around nine tenths of them seen just once. The specimen comprised peripheral blood, sampled in the third trimester of pregnancy. These receptors were taken from a female donor with multiple sclerosis, enrolled in a pregnancy study.

V and J are TRBV19 and TRBJ1-5; D might be TRBD1 (6 bases). V gave up 1 base and J gave up 5 bases, with 12 bases separating them. Germline CDR1 LNHDA, CDR2 SQIVND (reference sequence). The CDR3 consists of 15 residues. Written as DNA, the CDR3 is TGTGCCAGTAGTATAGGGGGGCGCGGGTATCAGCCCCAGCATTTT. Its translation is CASSIGGRGYQPQHF.

The V gene is TRBV4-2, the J gene TRBJ2-7, with 8 bases matching TRBD2. Per the germline V gene, CDR1 is LGHNA and CDR2 is YNFKEQ. Trimming at V came to 2 bases and at J to 3 bases, leaving 6 bases not matched to a gene. The CDR3 totals 15 residues. The CDR3 region is CASSQSGTSVYEQYF. The CDR3 region has the DNA TGTGCCAGCAGCCAATCGGGGACTAGTGTCTACGAGCAGTACTTC.

V and J are TRBV25-1 and TRBJ1-4; the D gene is possibly TRBD1 (6 bases). V was pared by 3 bases and J by 3 bases, with 11 bases between. The CDR3 has 15 amino acids. Germline CDR1 reads MGHDK; CDR2 reads SYGVNS. CDR3 bases: TGTGCCAGCAGTGACAGGGGTACAGCTAATGAAAAACTGTTTTTT. Protein product: CASSDRGTANEKLFF.

This clone appeared a few times. V usage is TRBV30 and J usage is TRBJ2-6; 9 bases align to TRBD1. CDR1 and CDR2 from the germline V gene are GTSNPN and SVGIG (reference sequence). With 4 bases clipped from V and 1 base from J, the junction kept 8 bases outside the gene matches. The CDR3 contains 17 residues. The CDR3 protein is CAWNRDRALSGANVLTF. CDR3 sequence (DNA): TGTGCCTGGAACCGGGACAGGGCTTTGTCTGGGGCCAACGTCCTGACTTTC.

The chain links TRBV29-1 to TRBJ2-7; 10 bases agree with TRBD1. Germline trimming cut 0 bases from V and 5 bases from J; bases unmatched to any gene: 4. Per the germline V gene, CDR1 is SQVTM and CDR2 is ANQGSEA. The CDR3 contains 14 residues. The CDR3 region is CSVEDDGTGDEQYF. Here the CDR3 DNA reads TGCAGCGTTGAAGACGATGGGACAGGGGACGAGCAGTACTTC.

CDR3 sequence (DNA): TGTGCCAGCATTCCGGACAGGATGAACACTGAAGCTTTCTTT. Translating gives CASIPDRMNTEAFF. The chain is built from TRBV2 and TRBJ1-1, with 7 bases fitting TRBD1. This CDR3 region has 14 residues. V was pared by 7 bases and J by 0 bases, with 5 bases of the junction left unmatched. Germline V CDR1 and CDR2: SNHLY, FYNNEI.

The chain joins TRBV6-5 to TRBJ1-2; tentative D call: TRBD1 (6 bases). This CDR3 region has 12 residues. Looked up from germline, CDR1 is MNHEY and CDR2 is SVGAGI. V was cut by 5 bases and J by 3 bases, with 7 bases left in between. The CDR3 nucleotides read TGTGCCAGCAGTCCAGGGGACTATGGCTACACCTTC. The encoded protein is CASSPGDYGYTF.

This chain joins TRBV20-1 and TRBJ2-3; 9 bases line up with TRBD2. From germline, CDR1 is DFQATT and CDR2 SNEGSKA (reference sequence). V lost 5 bases to trimming and J lost 15 bases; unmatched junction nucleotides: 9. The CDR3 extends over 11 amino acids. CDR3 in amino acids: CSAEISGSIYF. DNA for the CDR3: TGCAGTGCTGAGATTAGCGGGAGCATCTATTTT.

The gene calls are TRBV6-4 and TRBJ2-1, with 11 bases fitting TRBD2. CDR1 MRHNA and CDR2 SNTAGT come from the germline V gene. The CDR3 runs 15 residues. V gave up 5 bases and J gave up 7 bases; unmatched junction bases: 7. CDR3 region: CASSPGLAEWNEQFF. The CDR3, as DNA: TGTGCCAGCAGTCCGGGACTAGCGGAGTGGAATGAGCAGTTCTTC.

The V and J genes are TRBV19 and TRBJ1-1; 7 positions match TRBD1. CDR1 is LNHDA, CDR2 SQIVND, per germline (reference sequence). With V trimmed by 10 bases and J by 0 bases, 8 bases remained unmatched. The CDR3 is made up of 14 amino acids. The CDR3 is CATVQGNVNTEAFF. The CDR3 DNA sequence: TGTGCCACTGTACAGGGGAACGTGAACACTGAAGCTTTCTTT.